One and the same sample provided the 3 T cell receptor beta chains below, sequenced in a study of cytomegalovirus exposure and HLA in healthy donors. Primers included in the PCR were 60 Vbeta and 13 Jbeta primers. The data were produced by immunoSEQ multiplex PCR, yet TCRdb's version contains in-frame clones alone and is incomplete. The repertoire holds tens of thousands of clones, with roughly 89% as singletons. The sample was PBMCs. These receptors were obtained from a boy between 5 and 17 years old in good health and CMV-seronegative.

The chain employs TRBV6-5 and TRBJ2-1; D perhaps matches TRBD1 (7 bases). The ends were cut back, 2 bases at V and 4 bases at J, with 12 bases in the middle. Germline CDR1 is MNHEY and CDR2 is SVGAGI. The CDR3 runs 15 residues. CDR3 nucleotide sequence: TGTGCCAGCAGTTACGACAGGGCGGGATACAATGAGCAGTTCTTC. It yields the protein CASSYDRAGYNEQFF.

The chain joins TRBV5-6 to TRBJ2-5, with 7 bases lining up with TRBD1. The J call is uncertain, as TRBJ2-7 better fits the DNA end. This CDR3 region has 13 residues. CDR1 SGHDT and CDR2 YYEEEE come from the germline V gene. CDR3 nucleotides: TGTGCCAGCAGCTTAACCGCAGGGGGCGAGCAGTACTTC. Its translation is CASSLTAGGEQYF.

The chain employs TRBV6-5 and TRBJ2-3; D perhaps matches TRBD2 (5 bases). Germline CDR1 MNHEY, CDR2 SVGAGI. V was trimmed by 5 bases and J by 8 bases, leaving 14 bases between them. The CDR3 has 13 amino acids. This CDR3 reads CASSQSFEGTQYF. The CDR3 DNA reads TGTGCCAGCAGTCAATCTTTTGAGGGTACGCAGTATTTT.